The clone carrying this TCR beta chain was seen a handful of times. Its target is not known. Deletions cut 1 base from V and 5 bases from J, with 7 bases between. The CDR3 length is 13 residues. CDR1 and CDR2 (germline): SGHKS, YYEKEE (reference sequence). Memory CD4+ cells were defined as CD4+CD45RO+CD25-. One entry per CDR3 protein, called by TCRdb with MiXCR from the 5' RACE reads. This sample has about 43,000 distinct CDR3 sequences, with less than 35% found just once. Study conclusions and caveats: The TCR gene usage of tumor memory CD4+ T cells clustered together with blood and lymph node memory CD4+ cells and with lymph node naive CD4+ cells. Whole repertoires were not studied in the larger cohort, only one V-J beta rearrangement.

This receptor was identified in a female donor with breast cancer. The chain links TRBV5-5 to TRBJ1-5; D gene unclear. Sequencing was performed on memory CD4+ T cells sorted from a lymph node. Regarding subset: memory CD4+ T cells, CD4+CD45RO+CD25-. The CDR3 DNA reads TGTGCCAGCAGCTTGTCGTTTGATCAGCCCCAGCATTTT. It is translated as CASSLSFDQPQHF.